One T cell receptor beta chain is described in this entry. The antigen remains unidentified. The final CDR3 position lacks the conserved phenylalanine or tryptophan, pointing to a likely read error. The limits of the CDR3 on the DNA are not certain, so only TCRdb's listed CDR3 is given. The CDR3 adds up to 15 amino acids, both ends counted. Germline loops: CDR1 SQVTM, CDR2 ANQGSEA. No cell sorting was done before RNA was extracted from the tissue. More than 3 cm separated this lung sample from the edge of the tumor. The sample comes from a study of tumor and adjacent non-tumor tissue in lung cancer. Study results and caveats: Top 100 clones took a larger repertoire share in normal lung. Compared with tumor, normal lung showed significantly lower TCR diversity. Tumor TCR diversity, when higher, was linked to shorter survival.

Three rounds of nested PCR, following a modified ARM-PCR protocol, produced the TCRbeta library. TCRdb called the multiplex PCR reads again in MiXCR, with one record for every CDR3 protein. Among 80,000 to 100,000 distinct CDR3 sequences, around three quarters were seen once, and the ten largest hold less than 40%. This chain connects TRBV29-1 to TRBJ1-1; the DNA was not used to check the table's D call, TRBD1. The sequencing sample was made of distant non-tumor lung tissue. The TCR sequence derives from a man aged 55 to 70 with small cell lung cancer. CDR3 amino acids: CSAGDNWGGETEASY.